The clone carrying this TCR beta chain was detected a few times. The data stem from a study of kidney transplant recipient with SARS-CoV-2 infection. CDR1 and CDR2 (germline): SGHDT, YYEEEE. The CDR3 extends over 18 amino acids. Trimming at V came to 4 bases and at J to 3 bases, leaving 16 bases not matched to a gene. TCRdb re-called the reads through MiXCR, storing one row per CDR3 protein. There are fewer than 250,000 distinct CDR3 sequences in the sample; about 28% occur only once, and roughly 7% lies in the top ten. The gene calls are TRBV5-6 and TRBJ2-1; TRBD2 matches 7 bases. The receptor comes from a male patient aged 30 to 39 who had COVID-19 and was a kidney transplant recipient. The graft donor may have contributed some T cells. The sequenced sample was a blood sample, obtained at baseline and between days 110 and 120 from a kidney transplant recipient. The CDR3 is CASSAYRGLAEDYNEQFF. CDR3 bases: TGTGCCAGCAGCGCATACCGCGGCCTAGCGGAGGACTACAATGAGCAGTTCTTC. Complete variable domain (other parts from reference TRBV5-6 and TRBJ2-1): DAGVTQSPTHLIKTRGQQVTLRCSPKSGHDTVSWYQQALGQGPQFIFQYYEEEERQRGNFPDRFSGHQFPNYSSELNVNALLLGDSALYLCASSAYRGLAEDYNEQFFGPGTRLTVL.